Shown below are 32 T cell receptor beta chains from a single sample sequenced in a study of T cell responses to AZD1222 COVID-19 vaccine. The repertoire was sequenced with immunoSEQ multiplex PCR; TCRdb's copy has only in-frame clones and lacks some. The table includes about 120,000 clones, roughly 90% detected once. The sample here was peripheral blood, taken on day 0 of AZD1222 vaccination. Receptors originate from an adult in good health.

The chain joins TRBV27 to TRBJ1-1; 8 bases are a match to TRBD1. CDR3 length equals 15 residues. Germline V CDR1 and CDR2: MNHEY, SMNVEV (reference sequence). Trimming took 5 bases from V and 7 from J; bases not matched to a gene: 12. CDR3 amino acids: CASSVKLQGAREAFF. In nucleotides, the CDR3 is TGTGCCAGCAGTGTTAAACTCCAGGGGGCGCGTGAAGCTTTCTTT.

The V call is TRBV9, the J call TRBJ2-3; TRBD1 aligns across 10 bases. Trimming removed 4 bases from V and 4 bases from J; junction bases left unmatched: 6. The CDR3 is 15 amino acids. CDR1 is SGDLS, CDR2 YYNGEE, per germline. The CDR3 sequence: CASSPRDRGSDTQYF. The CDR3, as DNA: TGTGCCAGCAGCCCCCGGGACAGGGGATCAGATACGCAGTATTTT.

V and J are TRBV27 and TRBJ2-3; TRBD2 aligns across 11 bases. Germline V gene data show CDR1 as MNHEY and CDR2 as SMNVEV (reference sequence). V shed 8 bases and J 1 base; nucleotides not matched to a gene: 8. There are 16 residues in the CDR3. In DNA form, the CDR3 reads TGTGCCAGCCGCATTCTAGCGGGGGGACGCACAGATACGCAGTATTTT. Its translation is CASRILAGGRTDTQYF.

The chain recombines TRBV7-2 with TRBJ1-3; D is possibly TRBD1 (5 bases). Per the germline V gene, CDR1 is SGHTA and CDR2 is FQGNSA. With 2 bases removed from V and 0 bases from J, the gap between germline ends came to 8 bases. This CDR3 contains 15 residues. The CDR3 nucleotides are TGTGCCAGCAGCTTATCTCAGGGCTCTGGAAACACCATATATTTT. Translating it yields CASSLSQGSGNTIYF.

The chain couples TRBV10-2 to TRBJ2-6; D not certain. The CDR3 extends over 15 amino acids. Germline V CDR1 and CDR2: WSHSY, SAAADI. The germline V and J ends were trimmed by 8 bases and 0 bases, with 11 bases remaining between them. This CDR3 reads CASARTSSGANVLTF. In DNA form, the CDR3 reads TGCGCCAGCGCAAGGACGTCCTCTGGGGCCAACGTCCTGACTTTC.

The rearrangement joins TRBV9 to TRBJ1-1; D is undetermined. Germline V CDR1 and CDR2: SGDLS, YYNGEE. Between the trimmed V and J ends, which lost 0 bases and 5 bases, there was a span of 8 bases. The CDR3 runs to 13 residues. The CDR3 is CASSVASRTEAFF. In DNA, the CDR3 is TGTGCCAGCAGCGTAGCTTCTAGGACTGAAGCTTTCTTT.

The CDR3 region has the DNA TGTGCCAGCAGCTTTTTGCCGGGCACTGAAGCTTTCTTT. Protein sequence: CASSFLPGTEAFF. This chain links TRBV11-2 with TRBJ1-1; D ambiguous. CDR3 size: 13 residues. Germline values: CDR1 SGHAT, CDR2 FQNNGV. The ends were cut back, 3 bases at V and 4 bases at J, with 9 bases in the middle.

The V gene is TRBV12-5, the J gene TRBJ1-1, with unresolved D. The CDR3 loop spans 15 amino acids. V lost 1 base, J lost 3 bases, and 12 bases lay in between. Germline V gives CDR1 LGHNT, CDR2 FRNRAP. The CDR3: CASGLGTLGYTEAFF. The CDR3 DNA is TGTGCTAGTGGTTTGGGGACCCTTGGTTACACTGAAGCTTTCTTT.

This clone was found once. V gene TRBV7-6 combines with J gene TRBJ2-2, with 11 bases lining up with TRBD1. The CDR3 is 15 residues long. With 2 bases clipped from V and 7 bases from J, the junction kept 3 bases outside the gene matches. Germline V CDR1 and CDR2: SGHVS, FNYEAQ. The CDR3 DNA is TGTGCCAGCAGCTTACGGACAGGGGGCCTCGGGGAGCTGTTTTTT. This codes for CASSLRTGGLGELFF.

The chain links TRBV10-3 to TRBJ1-1; 7 bases fit TRBD1. V lost 5 bases and J lost 4; bases outside the gene matches: 10. This CDR3 spans 15 amino acids. The germline V gene encodes CDR1 ENHRY and CDR2 SYGVKD. The DNA of the CDR3 is TGTGCCATCAGTAAAACTCAGGGGGTGGGCACTGAAGCTTTCTTT. Protein sequence: CAISKTQGVGTEAFF.

This chain's CDR3 is CASSQDSGMGYGYTF. The CDR3 nucleotides are TGTGCCAGCAGCCAAGATTCAGGGATGGGCTATGGCTACACCTTC. The gene calls are TRBV3-1 (or the pseudogene TRBV3-2) and TRBJ1-2; tentatively, D is TRBD1 (5 bases). The length of the CDR3 is 15 residues. V lost 0 bases and J lost 4, with 12 bases in between. Germline V CDR1 and CDR2: LGHDT, YNNKEL (reference sequence).

The genes are TRBV5-1 and TRBJ1-1; 9 bases match TRBD1. CDR1 and CDR2 from the germline V gene are SGHRS and YFSETQ. This CDR3 has 15 amino acids. The V and J ends lost 4 bases and 4 bases, in that order; junction bases with no gene match: 8. CDR3 amino acids: CASSTMDRGTTEAFF. The CDR3, as DNA: TGCGCCAGCAGCACCATGGACAGGGGAACCACTGAAGCTTTCTTT.

This clone was detected only once. This sequence joins TRBV6-2 or TRBV6-3 and TRBJ2-5; D is unresolved. The germline V gene has CDR1 MNHEY and CDR2 SVGEGT. Deletions cut 2 bases from V and 2 bases from J, with 3 bases between. The CDR3 runs 12 residues. CDR3 nucleotides: TGTGCCAGCAGTTACGCGCAAGAGACCCAGTACTTC. Translation: CASSYAQETQYF.

The rearrangement links TRBV3-1 (or the pseudogene TRBV3-2) to TRBJ2-1; tentative D call: TRBD1 (5 bases). V shed 0 bases and J shed 1 base, with 10 bases lying between them. The germline V gene has CDR1 LGHDT and CDR2 YNNKEL (reference sequence). CDR3 size: 16 residues. CDR3 loop: CASSQEGRGSYNEQFF. Written as DNA, the CDR3 is TGTGCCAGCAGCCAAGAAGGTAGGGGTTCCTACAATGAGCAGTTCTTC.

The rearrangement uses TRBV7-2 and TRBJ2-2, with D possibly TRBD1 on 6 matching bases. The CDR3 has 18 residues. The germline CDR1 and CDR2 sequences are SGHTA and FQGNSA. V lost 0 bases and J lost 3, with 17 bases in between. CDR3 DNA sequence: TGTGCCAGCAGCTTAGCCCAACGGGACAACTCTGACACCGGGGAGCTGTTTTTT. Protein: CASSLAQRDNSDTGELFF.

J is TRBJ1-2 and V is TRBV19; possible D gene TRBD1, 5 bases. The germline V gene encodes CDR1 LNHDA and CDR2 SQIVND (reference sequence). Trimming cost V 6 bases and J 2 bases, with 13 bases left between them. The CDR3 totals 14 residues. The CDR3 DNA follows: TGTGCCAGTAGGGAAAGGCGGGGGAACTATGGCTACACCTTC. Protein: CASRERRGNYGYTF.

V is TRBV7-8 and J is TRBJ2-1, with 14 bases identical to TRBD2. This CDR3 has 16 amino acids. CDR1 and CDR2 from the germline V gene are SGHVS and FQNEAQ. The V segment lost 5 bases and the J segment 8 bases; nucleotides outside the gene matches: 8. The chain's CDR3 is CASSPGLAGGIDEQFF. CDR3 nucleotide sequence: TGTGCCAGCAGCCCCGGACTAGCGGGAGGTATCGATGAGCAGTTCTTC.

Only a few counts were recorded for this clone. The chain recombines TRBV14 with TRBJ1-2; D not certain. With 2 bases removed from V and 4 bases from J, the gap between germline ends came to 14 bases. Germline lookup yields CDR1 SGHDN and CDR2 FVKESK. This CDR3 is built from 15 residues. CDR3 protein: CASSQQGFRAYGYTF. The CDR3 nucleotides read TGTGCCAGCAGCCAACAAGGGTTCCGGGCCTATGGCTACACCTTC.

The chain joins TRBV6-5 to TRBJ1-5; D not certain. Per the germline V gene, CDR1 is MNHEY and CDR2 is SVGAGI. This CDR3 contains 14 residues. Trimming pared 10 bases from V and 0 bases from J, leaving 13 bases between. CDR3 DNA sequence: TGTGCCACTTCCCTGGACGCTAGCAATCAGCCCCAGCATTTT. Its protein product is CATSLDASNQPQHF.

The chain joins TRBV10-3 to TRBJ2-7, with 9 positions matching TRBD2. Germline CDR1 and CDR2: ENHRY and SYGVKD. The CDR3 is 14 residues long. The junction had 8 bases not matched to a gene; V was cut back by 7 bases and J by 4 bases. This CDR3 reads CAINVAGAEYEQYF. The CDR3 DNA reads TGTGCCATCAACGTAGCGGGGGCCGAATACGAGCAGTACTTC.

This CDR3 is CASSLGIGGGIVQFF. CDR3 sequence (DNA): TGTGCCAGCAGCTTAGGAATAGGCGGGGGGATAGTGCAGTTCTTC. This chain uses TRBV13 with TRBJ2-1; 8 bases align to TRBD2. Trimming removed 0 bases from V and 12 bases from J; junction bases left unmatched: 10. Per germline, CDR1 PRHDT and CDR2 FYEKMQ (reference sequence). The CDR3 covers 15 residues. Drawing the rest from reference TRBV13 and TRBJ2-1, the complete variable domain is AAGVIQSPRHLIKEKRETATLKCYPIPRHDTVYWYQQGPGQDPQFLISFYEKMQSDKGSIPDRFSAQQFSDYHSELNMSSLELGDSALYFCASSLGIGGGIVQFFGPGTRLTVL.

The chain employs TRBV7-9 and TRBJ1-2; no reliable D call. The CDR3 is 13 residues long. The ends were cut back, 1 base at V and 6 bases at J, with 9 bases in the middle. CDR1 is SEHNR and CDR2 is FQNEAQ in the germline V gene (reference sequence). The DNA of the CDR3 is TGTGCCAGCAGCTTAGACCCCTCGGATGGCTACACCTTC. Its translation: CASSLDPSDGYTF.

The V call is TRBV2, the J call TRBJ2-3, with no clear D. Trimming left V 6 bases short and J 9 bases short, with 13 bases between. The length of the CDR3 is 12 residues. Per the germline V gene, CDR1 is SNHLY and CDR2 is FYNNEI. DNA of the CDR3: TGTGCCAGCAGGGACGCGCGGAGAACGCAGTATTTT. Protein: CASRDARRTQYF.

There are a few counts of this clone. A read error may produce the germline difference seen at one junction end. The genes are TRBV6-1 and TRBJ2-7; 9 bases match TRBD1. This CDR3 region has 16 residues. Germline values: CDR1 MNHNS, CDR2 SASEGT. The CDR3 DNA reads as TGTGCCAGCAGCGAAGGCGAAGGGACAGGGTCCTACGAGCAGTACTTC. Translation gives CASSEGEGTGSYEQYF.

The chain carries TRBV19 and TRBJ1-1, with D unclear. The germline V gene encodes CDR1 LNHDA and CDR2 SQIVND (reference sequence). Trimming took off 8 bases at V and 8 bases at J, with 12 bases between the two ends. CDR3 size: 11 residues. CDR3 loop: CASGYSLEAFF. DNA of the CDR3: TGTGCCAGTGGTTACTCGCTCGAAGCTTTCTTT.

The chain recombines TRBV28 with TRBJ1-5; D gene unclear. Germline assignment: CDR1 MDHEN and CDR2 SYDVKM. V lost 3 bases and J 2 bases, leaving 14 bases between the germline ends. The CDR3 is made up of 16 amino acids. CDR3 coding DNA: TGTGCCAGCAGTTTTGGGCCCAGCCGGGGCAATCAGCCCCAGCATTTT. It specifies CASSFGPSRGNQPQHF.

The chain has TRBV6-5 and TRBJ1-1; D is unresolved. Germline V gene sequence: CDR1 MNHEY, CDR2 SVGAGI. The CDR3 extends over 13 amino acids. V lost 5 bases to trimming and J lost 5 bases, with 12 bases between them. The CDR3 DNA reads TGTGCCAGCAGTCCTTATCTAGGGACTGAAGCTTTCTTT. As protein: CASSPYLGTEAFF.

The J gene is TRBJ2-3, the V gene TRBV19; D possibly matches TRBD1 or TRBD2 (6 bases each). The CDR3 is made up of 15 amino acids. Per the germline V gene, CDR1 is LNHDA and CDR2 is SQIVND (reference sequence). V lost 7 bases to trimming and J lost 0 bases, with 14 bases between them. The CDR3 region is CASTSWGASTDTQYF. Written as DNA, the CDR3 is TGTGCCAGTACGTCTTGGGGGGCCAGCACAGATACGCAGTATTTT. The entire variable domain, with the rest obtained from reference TRBV19 and TRBJ2-3, is as follows: DGGITQSPKYLFRKEGQNVTLSCEQNLNHDAMYWYRQDPGQGLRLIYYSQIVNDFQKGDIAEGYSVSREKKESFPLTVTSAQKNPTAFYLCASTSWGASTDTQYFGPGTRLTVL.

The chain has TRBV19 and TRBJ2-5; D is unresolved. This CDR3 is built from 16 residues. Germline CDR1 LNHDA, CDR2 SQIVND (reference sequence). V was shortened by 5 bases and J by 1 base, with 17 bases between the two germline ends. DNA for the CDR3: TGTGCCAGTAGTCTAAACGGACCTTCCGTCCAAGAGACCCAGTACTTC. Its translation is CASSLNGPSVQETQYF. Drawing the rest from reference TRBV19 and TRBJ2-5, the complete variable domain is DGGITQSPKYLFRKEGQNVTLSCEQNLNHDAMYWYRQDPGQGLRLIYYSQIVNDFQKGDIAEGYSVSREKKESFPLTVTSAQKNPTAFYLCASSLNGPSVQETQYFGPGTRLLVL.

The rearrangement joins TRBV7-9 to TRBJ2-1; no definite D call. Germline V CDR1 and CDR2: SEHNR, FQNEAQ (reference sequence). The V end was cut by 1 base, the J end by 4 bases, with 8 bases between. The CDR3 has 14 amino acids. The CDR3 sequence: CASSLGIGYNEQFF. The CDR3 nucleotides are TGTGCCAGCAGCTTAGGCATCGGGTACAATGAGCAGTTCTTC. The whole variable domain, filled in from reference TRBV7-9 and TRBJ2-1, reads DTGVSQNPRHKITKRGQNVTFRCDPISEHNRLYWYRQTLGQGPEFLTYFQNEAQLEKSRLLSDRFSAERPKGSFSTLEIQRTEQGDSAMYLCASSLGIGYNEQFFGPGTRLTVL.

The chain links TRBV24-1 to TRBJ2-5, with D unclear. This CDR3 comprises 13 residues. The germline gives CDR1 KGHDR, CDR2 SFDVKD. V lost 4 bases and J lost 3, with 8 bases in between. CDR3 amino acids: CATSDPSKETQYF. CDR3 in DNA: TGTGCCACCAGTGACCCTTCCAAAGAGACCCAGTACTTC.

CDR3 nucleotides: TGTGCCACCAGTGATCCGTCAGGGGGCGGCACTGAAGCTTTCTTT. This translates into CATSDPSGGGTEAFF. The chain uses TRBV24-1 and TRBJ1-1; 8 bases align to TRBD1. The germline V gene has CDR1 KGHDR and CDR2 SFDVKD. The CDR3 is 15 residues long. J lost 4 bases, V lost 3 bases, and 6 bases had no gene match.